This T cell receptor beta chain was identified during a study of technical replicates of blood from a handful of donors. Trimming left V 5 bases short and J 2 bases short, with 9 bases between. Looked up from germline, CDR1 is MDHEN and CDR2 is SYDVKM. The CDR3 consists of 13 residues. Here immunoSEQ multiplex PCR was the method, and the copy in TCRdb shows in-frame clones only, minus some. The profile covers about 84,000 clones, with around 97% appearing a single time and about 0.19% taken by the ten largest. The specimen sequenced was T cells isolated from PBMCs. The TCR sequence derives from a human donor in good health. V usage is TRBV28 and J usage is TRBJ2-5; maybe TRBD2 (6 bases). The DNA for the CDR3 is TGTGCCAGCAGTCCGGGACTGCAAGAGACCCAGTACTTC. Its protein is CASSPGLQETQYF.